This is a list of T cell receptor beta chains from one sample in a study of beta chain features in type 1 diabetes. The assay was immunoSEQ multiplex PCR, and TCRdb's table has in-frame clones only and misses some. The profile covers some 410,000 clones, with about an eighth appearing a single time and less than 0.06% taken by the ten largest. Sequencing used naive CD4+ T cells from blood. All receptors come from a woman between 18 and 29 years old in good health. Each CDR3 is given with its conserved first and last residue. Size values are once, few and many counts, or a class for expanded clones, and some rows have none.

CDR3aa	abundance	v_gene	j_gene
CASSDQGGQQETQYF	-	TRBV6-1	TRBJ2-5
CASRPGGTDTQYF	many	TRBV7-9	TRBJ2-3
CASSQGQGGTDTQYF	few	TRBV5-1	TRBJ2-3
CSAADRETQYF	-	TRBV20-1	TRBJ2-5
CASKGAASTDTQYF	-	TRBV13	TRBJ2-3
CASSLFLGTTGGNTIYF	few	TRBV7-2	TRBJ1-3
CSAGHHNEQFF	few	TRBV20-1	TRBJ2-1
CASSLDRGLPGEQYF	-	TRBV7-9	TRBJ2-7
CSVPGSGAFF	-	TRBV29-1	TRBJ1-1
CASSYGPSTDTQYF	-	TRBV6-5	TRBJ2-3
CASRYPGGQETQYF	-	TRBV6-5	TRBJ2-5
CAWSRDRGGRSNQPQHF	-	TRBV30	TRBJ1-5
CASSQATATNEKLFF	-	TRBV4-1	TRBJ1-4
CASSLVAGWSQETQYF	few	TRBV7-6	TRBJ2-5
CASSVMGQGNEQFF	few	TRBV9	TRBJ2-1
CASSVVSGLAFGEQFF	-	TRBV9	TRBJ2-1
CASSIGNQPQHF	-	TRBV19	TRBJ1-5
CASGPGLAGGPETQYF	-	TRBV12-5	TRBJ2-5
CASSPGGYGYTF	few	TRBV7-9	TRBJ1-2
CASRLGTGPPYEQYF	-	TRBV12-5	TRBJ2-7
CASSLSDRGSATNEKLFF	few	TRBV5-1	TRBJ1-4
CAWSVLGGNQPQHF	few	TRBV30	TRBJ1-5
CASSRGKPGLVYNEQFF	few	TRBV4-1	TRBJ2-1
CASSIRDRKNIQYF	many	TRBV28	TRBJ2-4
CASSLRYSTGELFF	few	TRBV28	TRBJ2-2
CASSLVRGGASNYGYTF	-	TRBV7-2	TRBJ1-2
CASTSAGGYEQFF	few	TRBV4-2	TRBJ2-1
CASSQGSARNSPLHF	few	TRBV4-1	TRBJ1-6
CASSYRNSGSQTQYF	-	TRBV6-5	TRBJ2-5
CASSLHRGFANEQFF	few	TRBV7-2	TRBJ2-1
CASSPTGGAGANVLTF	few	TRBV7-2	TRBJ2-6
CASSQVYRETQYF	few	TRBV4-3	TRBJ2-5